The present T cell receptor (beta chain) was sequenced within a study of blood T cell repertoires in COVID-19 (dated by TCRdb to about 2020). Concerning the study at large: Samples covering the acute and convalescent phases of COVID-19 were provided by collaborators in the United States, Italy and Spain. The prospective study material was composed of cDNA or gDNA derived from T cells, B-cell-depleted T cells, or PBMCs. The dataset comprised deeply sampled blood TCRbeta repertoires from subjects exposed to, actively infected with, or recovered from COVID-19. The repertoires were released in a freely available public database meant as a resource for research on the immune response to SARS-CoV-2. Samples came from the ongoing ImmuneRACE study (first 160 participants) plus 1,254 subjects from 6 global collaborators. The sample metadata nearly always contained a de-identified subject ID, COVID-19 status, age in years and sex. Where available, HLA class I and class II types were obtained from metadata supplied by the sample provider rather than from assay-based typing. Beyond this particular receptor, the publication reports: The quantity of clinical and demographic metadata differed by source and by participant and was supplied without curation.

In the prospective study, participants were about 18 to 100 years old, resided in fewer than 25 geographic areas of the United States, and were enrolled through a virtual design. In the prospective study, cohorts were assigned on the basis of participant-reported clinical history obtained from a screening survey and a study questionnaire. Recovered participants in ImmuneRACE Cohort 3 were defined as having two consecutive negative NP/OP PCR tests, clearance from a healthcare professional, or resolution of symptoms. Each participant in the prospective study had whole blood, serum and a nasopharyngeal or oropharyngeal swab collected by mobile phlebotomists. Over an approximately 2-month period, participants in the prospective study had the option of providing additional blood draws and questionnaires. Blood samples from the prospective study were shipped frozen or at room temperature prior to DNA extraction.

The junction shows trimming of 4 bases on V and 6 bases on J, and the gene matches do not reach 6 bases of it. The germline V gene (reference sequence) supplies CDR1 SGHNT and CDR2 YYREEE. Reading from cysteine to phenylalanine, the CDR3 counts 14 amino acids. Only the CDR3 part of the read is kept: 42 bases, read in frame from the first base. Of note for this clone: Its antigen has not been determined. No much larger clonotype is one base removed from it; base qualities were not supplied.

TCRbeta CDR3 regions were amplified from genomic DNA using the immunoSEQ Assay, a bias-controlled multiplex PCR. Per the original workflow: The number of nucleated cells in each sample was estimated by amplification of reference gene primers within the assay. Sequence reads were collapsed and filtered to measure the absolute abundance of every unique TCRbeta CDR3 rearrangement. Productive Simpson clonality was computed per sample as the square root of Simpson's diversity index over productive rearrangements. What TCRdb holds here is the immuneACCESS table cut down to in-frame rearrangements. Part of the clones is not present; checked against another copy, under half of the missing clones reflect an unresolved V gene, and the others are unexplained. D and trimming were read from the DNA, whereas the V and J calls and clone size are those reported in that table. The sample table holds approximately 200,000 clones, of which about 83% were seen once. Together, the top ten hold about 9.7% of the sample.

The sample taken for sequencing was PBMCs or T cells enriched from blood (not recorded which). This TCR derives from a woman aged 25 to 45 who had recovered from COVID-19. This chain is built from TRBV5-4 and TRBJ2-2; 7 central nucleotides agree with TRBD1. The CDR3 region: CASSRDSVAGELFF. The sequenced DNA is TGTGCCAGCAGCCGGGACAGCGTAGCCGGGGAGCTGTTTTTT.